What follows are 30 T cell receptor beta chains derived from one specimen sequenced in a study of cytomegalovirus exposure and HLA in healthy donors. PCR used 60 Vbeta primers and 13 Jbeta primers. Assay used: immunoSEQ multiplex PCR; TCRdb lists only in-frame clones, some missing. This sample carries over 110,000 clones, 70% to 85% of them seen once, and the ten largest clones take around 2.4%. The sample was PBMCs. These receptors were collected from a male donor in good health and CMV-seronegative.

The V gene is TRBV14, the J gene TRBJ1-4; D gene uncertain. The CDR3 totals 15 residues. Germline V CDR1 and CDR2: SGHDN, FVKESK. The germline V and J ends were trimmed by 1 base and 3 bases, with 9 bases remaining between them. The CDR3 loop reads CASSQAGIPNEKLFF. The CDR3, as DNA: TGTGCCAGCAGCCAAGCCGGGATCCCTAATGAAAAACTGTTTTTT.

This rearrangement joins TRBV27 to TRBJ2-2; possibly TRBD1 for D (6 bases). Looked up from germline, CDR1 is MNHEY and CDR2 is SMNVEV (reference sequence). The CDR3 length is 16 residues. V gave up 7 bases and J gave up 3 bases, with 18 bases separating them. The CDR3 DNA is TGTGCCAGCACCCGACGAACAGGGTTACACACCGGGGAGCTGTTTTTT. The encoded protein is CASTRRTGLHTGELFF.

This chain uses TRBV10-2 with TRBJ2-7, with D maybe TRBD2 (5 bases). V lost 4 bases and J lost 0, with 7 bases in between. Germline-derived CDR1 and CDR2 are WSHSY and SAAADI. This CDR3 region has 13 residues. The CDR3: CASSVSGSYEQYF. DNA of the CDR3: TGCGCCAGCAGTGTAAGCGGCTCCTACGAGCAGTACTTC.

Concerning this clone: Relative to the germline gene, one junction end is altered; a read error may explain this. V is TRBV7-7 and J is TRBJ2-5; D uncertain. The CDR3 contains 13 residues. CDR1 is SSHAT and CDR2 is FNYEAQ in the germline V gene (reference sequence). CDR3 loop: CASSPPVSETQYF. The CDR3 DNA follows: TGTGCTAGCAGTCCTCCGGTATCGGAGACCCAGTACTTC.

This rearrangement joins TRBV5-6 to TRBJ1-2; 7 positions match TRBD1. This CDR3 has 13 amino acids. The germline CDR1 and CDR2 sequences are SGHDT and YYEEEE. The ends lost 6 bases at V and 6 bases at J; junction bases unmatched: 8. The CDR3 DNA is TGTGCCAGCACCCAGACAGGGCTAAATGGCTACACCTTC. Protein product: CASTQTGLNGYTF.

The CDR3 reads CASSYSGSLVQQYF. As DNA, the CDR3 is TGTGCCAGCAGCTACAGCGGGAGTCTTGTCCAGCAGTACTTC. The V and J genes are TRBV7-2 and TRBJ2-7; 8 bases are a match to TRBD2. Trimming took 4 bases from V and 8 from J; bases not matched to a gene: 10. The CDR3 contains 14 residues. The germline V gene encodes CDR1 SGHTA and CDR2 FQGNSA.

The chain links TRBV5-6 to TRBJ2-3, with a possible D match to TRBD2 (5 bases). Trimming cost V 2 bases and J 2 bases, with 12 bases left between them. This CDR3 contains 15 residues. CDR1 and CDR2 from the germline V gene are SGHDT and YYEEEE. This chain's CDR3 is CASSFARALTDTQYF. The CDR3 DNA follows: TGTGCCAGCAGCTTCGCGAGGGCTCTCACAGATACGCAGTATTTT.

This sequence joins TRBV15 and TRBJ2-1; maybe TRBD1 (5 bases). Between the trimmed V and J ends, which lost 3 bases and 8 bases, there was a span of 11 bases. Per the germline V gene, CDR1 is LNHNV and CDR2 is YYDKDF (reference sequence). This CDR3 contains 13 residues. CDR3: CATSSNAGYEQFF. The CDR3 DNA reads as TGTGCCACCAGCAGTAATGCAGGGTATGAGCAGTTCTTC.

The CDR3 DNA follows: TGTGCCAGCGGGCTCCTATCGGGACTAGCGGGGACCTGGCAGTTCTTC. Amino acids: CASGLLSGLAGTWQFF. The chain carries TRBV27 and TRBJ2-1; 13 bases are a match to TRBD2. CDR1 is MNHEY and CDR2 is SMNVEV in the germline V gene (reference sequence). The CDR3 is 16 residues long. J lost 12 bases, V lost 8 bases, and 16 bases had no gene match.

This clone has just one count. The chain has TRBV9 and TRBJ2-5, with unresolved D. Germline V gene lookup returns CDR1 SGDLS and CDR2 YYNGEE. CDR3 length equals 12 residues. V was cut by 0 bases and J by 5 bases, with 5 bases left in between. This CDR3 reads CASSVGEETQYF. For the CDR3, the DNA is TGTGCCAGCAGCGTAGGAGAGGAGACCCAGTACTTC. Together with reference TRBV9 and TRBJ2-5, the CDR3 gives the full variable domain: DSGVTQTPKHLITATGQRVTLRCSPRSGDLSVYWYQQSLDQGLQFLIQYYNGEERAKGNILERFSAQQFPDLHSELNLSSLELGDSALYFCASSVGEETQYFGPGTRLLVL.

The V gene is TRBV5-5, the J gene TRBJ2-7; maybe TRBD2 (6 bases). The CDR3 covers 15 residues. Germline CDR1 reads SGHKS; CDR2 reads YYEKEE (reference sequence). V lost 2 bases and J 4 bases, leaving 16 bases between the germline ends. CDR3 nucleotide sequence: TGTGCCAGCAGCTTCTCGGCGGAGGGATGGTACGAGCAGTACTTC. Translated: CASSFSAEGWYEQYF.

The chain carries TRBV27 and TRBJ2-5, with 7 nucleotides matching TRBD1. The DNA matches TRBJ2-7 better at its end, which makes the J call doubtful. Germline CDR1 is MNHEY and CDR2 is SMNVEV (reference sequence). The CDR3 extends over 14 amino acids. The CDR3: CASRFRTGLYEQYF. CDR3 nucleotide sequence: TGTGCCAGCAGATTTAGGACAGGTCTCTACGAGCAGTACTTC.

With respect to this clone: One end of the junction is discordant with germline, which a read error may explain. This sequence joins TRBV7-9 and TRBJ2-1, with D uncertain. This CDR3 has 15 amino acids. Germline loops: CDR1 SEHNR, CDR2 FQNEAQ (reference sequence). CDR3 loop: CSSSLTLGTYNEQFF. The CDR3 bases are TGTTCCAGCAGCTTGACATTAGGTACCTACAATGAGCAGTTCTTC.

The chain has TRBV7-9 and TRBJ1-5; 8 bases map to TRBD1. V lost 5 bases, J lost 7 bases, and 10 bases stayed unmatched. This CDR3 contains 15 residues. The germline V gene has CDR1 SEHNR and CDR2 FQNEAQ (reference sequence). In DNA, the CDR3 is TGTGCCAGCAGCGTTGACAGGGGTGATCGCCAGCCCCAGCATTTT. This codes for CASSVDRGDRQPQHF. The full variable domain, rest sourced from reference TRBV7-9 and TRBJ1-5, is DTGVSQNPRHKITKRGQNVTFRCDPISEHNRLYWYRQTLGQGPEFLTYFQNEAQLEKSRLLSDRFSAERPKGSFSTLEIQRTEQGDSAMYLCASSVDRGDRQPQHFGDGTRLSIL.

The rearrangement links TRBV27 to TRBJ2-5, with 7 bases identical to TRBD1. Germline V lookup: CDR1 MNHEY, CDR2 SMNVEV (reference sequence). The CDR3 contains 14 residues. The V segment lost 8 bases and the J segment 5 bases; nucleotides outside the gene matches: 11. CDR3 nucleotide sequence: TGTGCCAGCCACCAGACAGGGCAGGCCGAGACCCAGTACTTC. Its protein product is CASHQTGQAETQYF.

This chain joins TRBV5-6 and TRBJ2-4; TRBD1 aligns across 7 bases. The CDR3 spans 15 residues. Germline CDR1 SGHDT, CDR2 YYEEEE. After removal of 2 bases from V and 6 bases from J, the junction contained 8 bases not matched to a gene. CDR3 in DNA: TGTGCCAGCAGCTTCTACAGGGGCAGGAGAAACATTCAGTACTTC. Translation gives CASSFYRGRRNIQYF.

The chain has TRBV9 and TRBJ2-3; the D gene is possibly TRBD2 (5 bases). Germline V lookup: CDR1 SGDLS, CDR2 YYNGEE. The CDR3 has 15 amino acids. Trimming took off 1 base at V and 2 bases at J, with 11 bases between the two ends. The CDR3 loop is CASSVYGNPTDTQYF. In DNA, the CDR3 is TGTGCCAGCAGCGTATACGGGAACCCCACAGATACGCAGTATTTT.

The chain employs TRBV7-2 and TRBJ2-7, with TRBD1 identical over 9 bases. The CDR3 sequence is 15 residues long. Germline values: CDR1 SGHTA, CDR2 FQGNSA. The V gene end was trimmed by 4 bases and the J gene end by 1 base; junction bases not matched to a gene: 5. The CDR3 reads CASSWRGTGSYEQYF. The CDR3, as DNA: TGTGCCAGCAGCTGGCGGGGGACAGGGTCCTACGAGCAGTACTTC.

This rearrangement joins TRBV7-2 to TRBJ2-7, with D possibly being TRBD2 (7 bases). The V and J ends lost 1 base and 6 bases respectively, with 16 bases between them. Looked up from germline, CDR1 is SGHTA and CDR2 is FQGNSA. CDR3 length equals 15 residues. CDR3 protein: CASSLGGGPGVEQYF. The DNA for the CDR3 is TGTGCCAGCAGCTTAGGGGGGGGCCCCGGAGTCGAGCAGTACTTC.

This chain connects TRBV5-1 to TRBJ2-2; 9 bases match TRBD1. V was clipped by 3 bases and J by 6 bases; unmatched bases: 6. The germline gives CDR1 SGHRS, CDR2 YFSETQ. This CDR3 has 15 residues. In DNA form, the CDR3 reads TGCGCCAGCAGCTACAGACAGGGGGGAGCCGGGGAGCTGTTTTTT. Residues: CASSYRQGGAGELFF.

CDR3 DNA: TGCGCCAGCAGCCAAGATCCAAGGGCTAGCGGGAGGGGTATAGATACGCAGTATTTT. Its protein is CASSQDPRASGRGIDTQYF. The chain recombines TRBV4-3 with TRBJ2-3; 12 nucleotides agree with TRBD2. The CDR3 is made up of 19 amino acids. J was trimmed by 5 bases and V by 0 bases; bases with no gene match: 12. Germline V gene sequence: CDR1 LGHNA, CDR2 YSLEER.

The chain joins TRBV5-4 to TRBJ2-4; 11 nucleotides align to TRBD2. The CDR3 loop spans 19 amino acids. With 6 bases clipped from V and 0 bases from J, the junction kept 14 bases outside the gene matches. Germline-derived CDR1 and CDR2 are SGHNT and YYREEE (reference sequence). The CDR3: CASNPGLAGRQRAKNIQYF. In nucleotides, the CDR3 is TGTGCCAGCAACCCTGGACTAGCGGGCAGACAGCGAGCCAAAAACATTCAGTACTTC.

A few counts support this clone. The rearrangement uses TRBV30 and TRBJ2-7; TRBD2 matches at 7 bases. Germline V CDR1 and CDR2: GTSNPN, SVGIG (reference sequence). V gave up 8 bases and J gave up 3 bases; unmatched junction bases: 4. The CDR3 runs to 11 residues. CDR3 nucleotides: TGTGCCCTAAGGGAGGGCTACGAGCAGTACTTC. It codes for CALREGYEQYF.

This clone was seen only a few times. The chain combines TRBV4-3 with TRBJ2-1, with 7 nucleotides matching TRBD1. The germline gives CDR1 LGHNA, CDR2 YSLEER. With V trimmed by 0 bases and J by 6 bases, 5 bases remained unmatched. The length of the CDR3 is 15 residues. In DNA form, the CDR3 reads TGCGCCAGCAGCCAAGAACGGGACAGCCTCAATGAGCAGTTCTTC. Its translation is CASSQERDSLNEQFF.

The chain is built from TRBV30 and TRBJ2-7; 7 bases fit TRBD2. CDR3 length: 13 amino acids. Germline CDR1 is GTSNPN and CDR2 is SVGIG (reference sequence). The junction had 7 bases not matched to a gene; V was cut back by 6 bases and J by 2 bases. CDR3: CACLGRGPYEQYF. The CDR3 DNA reads as TGTGCCTGCCTAGGGAGGGGCCCCTACGAGCAGTACTTC.

This chain joins TRBV9 and TRBJ2-2; D unclear. The CDR3 is made up of 15 amino acids. Germline V gene sequence: CDR1 SGDLS, CDR2 YYNGEE. Trimming stripped 0 bases from V and 6 bases from J, with 12 bases between. The CDR3 sequence is CASSVARSLAGELFF. Here the CDR3 DNA reads TGTGCCAGCAGCGTAGCTCGGTCCCTCGCCGGGGAGCTGTTTTTT. The full variable domain, its missing parts supplied by reference TRBV9 and TRBJ2-2, is DSGVTQTPKHLITATGQRVTLRCSPRSGDLSVYWYQQSLDQGLQFLIQYYNGEERAKGNILERFSAQQFPDLHSELNLSSLELGDSALYFCASSVARSLAGELFFGEGSRLTVL.

The chain joins TRBV27 to TRBJ2-7; the D gene is possibly TRBD2 (7 bases). Per the germline V gene, CDR1 is MNHEY and CDR2 is SMNVEV (reference sequence). V gave up 5 bases and J gave up 1 base, with 9 bases separating them. The CDR3 runs to 13 residues. Here the CDR3 reads CASSAGASYEQYF. The CDR3 coding sequence is TGTGCCAGCAGTGCGGGGGCGTCCTACGAGCAGTACTTC.

J is TRBJ2-3 and V is TRBV7-3, with TRBD2 matching 10 bases. The CDR3 has 16 amino acids. The germline CDR1 and CDR2 sequences are SGHTA and FQGTGA. V lost 4 bases and J lost 2; bases outside the gene matches: 6. CDR3 loop: CASSSRSGRATDTQYF. The CDR3 DNA follows: TGTGCCAGCAGCTCCCGAAGCGGGAGGGCCACAGATACGCAGTATTTT.

The CDR3, as DNA: TGTGCCAGCAGCTGGGCGGGACCCTACAATGAGCAGTTCTTC. Amino acids: CASSWAGPYNEQFF. The chain is built from TRBV11-2 and TRBJ2-1; tentative D call: TRBD2 (6 bases). The V gene lost 4 bases and the J gene lost 2 bases, with 9 bases spanning the gap. The CDR3 runs 14 residues. The germline V gene encodes CDR1 SGHAT and CDR2 FQNNGV.

The rearrangement uses TRBV28 and TRBJ1-5, with TRBD1 matching 9 bases. CDR1 and CDR2 (germline): MDHEN, SYDVKM. Trimming at V came to 6 bases and at J to 1 base, leaving 13 bases not matched to a gene. This CDR3 spans 18 amino acids. The CDR3 coding sequence is TGTGCCAGCAGCCTCCCCTCGACAGGGGGTATAAGCAATCAGCCCCAGCATTTT. Translating it yields CASSLPSTGGISNQPQHF.